The source of this T cell receptor (beta chain) is a study of shared clonotypes between healthy human individuals. Libraries were prepared by immunoSEQ multiplex PCR; TCRdb keeps only in-frame clonotypes and omits some of them. The sample lists 1.5 million to 2.5 million clones, roughly 94% occurring once. Naive CD8 cells were CD45RO-negative, positively selected for CCR7, excluding terminally differentiated effector memory CD45RA+ cells. Sequencing input: naive CD8+ T cells sorted from blood. The receptor was isolated from a man between 18 and 35 years old in good health.

The chain's CDR3 is CASSTTGGSPLRNQPQHF. The CDR3 bases are TGTGCCAGCAGCACCACAGGGGGTTCACCTTTGCGGAATCAGCCCCAGCATTTT. This rearrangement joins TRBV7-2 to TRBJ1-5; 8 bases line up with TRBD1. The CDR3 covers 18 residues. The ends lost 5 bases at V and 4 bases at J; junction bases unmatched: 16. Germline values: CDR1 SGHTA, CDR2 FQGNSA.